The TCR beta chain under discussion was sequenced for a study of blood T cells in healthy people across ages. Across the whole study: Per every two T cells, about one barcoded beta molecule was captured by template switching.

Using a J-beta primer mix together with a sample-barcoded 5' primer, a second PCR was run for roughly 7 to 12 cycles. TCRdb re-analysed the 5' RACE reads in MiXCR, keeping a single row per CDR3 protein. Among approximately 700,000 distinct CDR3 sequences listed, about 30% were seen once. Germline-derived CDR1 and CDR2 are SGHAT and FQNNGV. This CDR3 spans 20 amino acids. With V trimmed by 1 base and J by 4 bases, 16 bases remained unmatched. The sample consisted of blood. The V gene is TRBV11-2, the J gene TRBJ2-2; 9 bases agree with TRBD1. This clonotype was sampled from a woman aged 80 or older in good health. In DNA form, the CDR3 reads TGTGCCAGCAGCTTAGTAGGGCGCGGGATGGACAGGGGTCTCACCGGGGAGCTGTTTTTT. It is translated as CASSLVGRGMDRGLTGELFF.